The 4 T cell receptor beta chains presented below share a single source sample, sequenced in a study of beta chain features in type 1 diabetes. Points from the study as a whole: Moderate yet significant TCRB CDR3 shortening was seen in Type 1 diabetes patients in all four CD4+ subsets.

The antigens these receptors bind are not known. Reverse transcription of all isolated RNA meant that expressed TCRB transcripts were sequenced. Sequencing used immunoSEQ multiplex PCR; TCRdb keeps in-frame clones, though not all of them. The table lists some 130,000 clones, approximately 9% of them singletons, with about 0.7% in the top ten. Sample: central memory CD4+ T cells from blood. The receptors were gathered from a man aged 30 to 39 with type 1 diabetes.

This clone was seen a handful of times. This chain uses TRBV7-2 with TRBJ2-5; 9 bases align to TRBD1. J gave up 4 bases and V 0 bases, and 9 bases lay outside the gene matches. Germline lookup yields CDR1 SGHTA and CDR2 FQGNSA. CDR3 size: 17 residues. CDR3 loop: CASSLARSGQGGETQYF. The CDR3 bases are TGTGCCAGCAGCTTAGCGCGATCGGGACAGGGTGGAGAGACCCAGTACTTC.

The J gene is TRBJ2-7, the V gene TRBV5-5; 9 positions match TRBD1. The ends lost 3 bases at V and 6 bases at J; junction bases unmatched: 7. CDR3 size: 14 residues. CDR1 and CDR2 from the germline V gene are SGHKS and YYEKEE (reference sequence). The CDR3 DNA reads TGTGCCAGCAGCTCGGGACAGGGTTCACCCGAGCAGTACTTC. Residues: CASSSGQGSPEQYF.

This clone was counted a few times. This chain uses TRBV18 with TRBJ2-6; D unresolved. CDR3 length equals 14 residues. Trimming removed 4 bases from V and 1 base from J, with 5 bases in between. The germline V gene has CDR1 KGHSH and CDR2 LQKENI. CDR3 in amino acids: CASSQASGANVLTF. CDR3 nucleotide sequence: TGTGCCAGCTCACAAGCTTCTGGGGCCAACGTCCTGACTTTC.

This clone was observed a handful of times. The V and J genes are TRBV2 and TRBJ2-2; maybe TRBD1 (6 bases). V was shortened by 5 bases and J by 1 base, with 14 bases between the two germline ends. CDR3 size: 16 residues. Germline V lookup: CDR1 SNHLY, CDR2 FYNNEI. The CDR3 loop reads CASSLQGLENTGELFF. The CDR3 DNA sequence: TGTGCCAGCAGTCTGCAGGGGCTTGAGAACACCGGGGAGCTGTTTTTT.